These T cell receptor beta chains were read from a single sample in a study of shared clonotypes between healthy human individuals. Clones were sequenced by immunoSEQ multiplex PCR, and TCRdb holds only the in-frame ones, with some missing. The table shows about 600,000 clones, with 95% to 98% occurring only once. Material for sequencing was naive CD8+ T cells sorted from blood. All receptors come from a man aged 25-45 years in good health. Both conserved end residues are part of each CDR3. The order of the fields is D gene, V gene, clone size, J gene, CDR3 protein, CDR3 DNA. A D gene is named only where the DNA matches it firmly. Size tells how often a clone was seen (once, few, many) or the class of an expanded clone, and some rows leave it out.

d_call: .; v_call: TRBV7-9; clone_size: .; j_call: TRBJ2-7; cdr3_aa: CASSLLEGSRYEQYF; cdr3_nt: TGTGCCAGCAGCTTATTAGAGGGTAGCCGCTACGAGCAGTACTTC
d_call: .; v_call: TRBV30; clone_size: .; j_call: TRBJ2-1; cdr3_aa: CAWTSQGYGAYNEQFF; cdr3_nt: TGTGCCTGGACCTCACAGGGATATGGAGCCTACAATGAGCAGTTCTTC
d_call: .; v_call: TRBV11-2; clone_size: .; j_call: TRBJ1-2; cdr3_aa: CASSLEWGTNYGYTF; cdr3_nt: TGTGCCAGCAGCTTAGAATGGGGGACTAACTATGGCTACACCTTC
d_call: .; v_call: TRBV5-1; clone_size: .; j_call: TRBJ2-7; cdr3_aa: CASSFRTSYEQYF; cdr3_nt: TGCGCCAGCAGCTTCCGGACATCTTACGAGCAGTACTTC
d_call: .; v_call: TRBV5-1; clone_size: .; j_call: TRBJ1-1; cdr3_aa: CASSLGLGGDIPEAFF; cdr3_nt: TGCGCCAGCAGCTTGGGATTAGGGGGAGATATACCTGAAGCTTTCTTT
d_call: TRBD1; v_call: TRBV5-1; clone_size: .; j_call: TRBJ2-7; cdr3_aa: CASSWRQGYEQYF; cdr3_nt: TGCGCCAGCAGCTGGAGACAGGGCTACGAGCAGTACTTC
d_call: TRBD1; v_call: TRBV11-2; clone_size: .; j_call: TRBJ2-3; cdr3_aa: CASTSGTGVRLTLEDTQYF; cdr3_nt: TGTGCCAGCACCTCCGGGACAGGGGTACGACTTACGCTAGAAGATACGCAGTATTTT
d_call: TRBD1; v_call: TRBV5-1; clone_size: .; j_call: TRBJ2-1; cdr3_aa: CASSTSGGTRNEQFF; cdr3_nt: TGCGCCAGCAGCACCTCAGGGGGAACGAGGAATGAGCAGTTCTTC
d_call: TRBD1; v_call: TRBV27; clone_size: .; j_call: TRBJ2-7; cdr3_aa: CASSWGQIYEQYF; cdr3_nt: TGTGCCAGCAGTTGGGGACAGATATACGAGCAGTACTTC
d_call: .; v_call: TRBV19; clone_size: .; j_call: TRBJ2-1; cdr3_aa: CASSLRVGHEQFF; cdr3_nt: TGTGCCAGTAGCCTCCGTGTCGGGCATGAGCAGTTCTTC
d_call: .; v_call: TRBV29-1; clone_size: .; j_call: TRBJ1-2; cdr3_aa: CSVEGFYGYTF; cdr3_nt: TGCAGCGTTGAAGGGTTCTATGGCTACACCTTC
d_call: .; v_call: TRBV7-9; clone_size: .; j_call: TRBJ1-5; cdr3_aa: CASSLAGQPQHF; cdr3_nt: TGTGCCAGCAGCTTAGCTGGCCAGCCCCAGCATTTT
d_call: .; v_call: TRBV29-1; clone_size: .; j_call: TRBJ2-3; cdr3_aa: CSVERGRSSDTQYF; cdr3_nt: TGCAGCGTTGAACGAGGGCGGTCATCAGATACGCAGTATTTT
d_call: .; v_call: TRBV7-9; clone_size: .; j_call: TRBJ2-7; cdr3_aa: CASTPESSYEQYF; cdr3_nt: TGTGCCAGCACCCCCGAGAGCTCCTACGAGCAGTACTTC
d_call: TRBD2; v_call: TRBV7-9; clone_size: .; j_call: TRBJ2-7; cdr3_aa: CASSLDGLANEQYF; cdr3_nt: TGTGCCAGCAGCCTAGATGGACTAGCGAACGAGCAGTACTTC
d_call: .; v_call: TRBV5-7; clone_size: .; j_call: TRBJ1-2; cdr3_aa: CASSLAGEGRSGYTF; cdr3_nt: TGTGCCAGCAGCTTGGCTGGGGAGGGAAGAAGTGGCTACACCTTC
d_call: .; v_call: TRBV20-1; clone_size: .; j_call: TRBJ2-1; cdr3_aa: CSARVVNEQFF; cdr3_nt: TGCAGTGCTAGAGTAGTGAATGAGCAGTTCTTC
d_call: .; v_call: TRBV7-9; clone_size: .; j_call: TRBJ2-5; cdr3_aa: CASSLSLGLQETQYF; cdr3_nt: TGTGCCAGCAGCTTATCTTTGGGTCTGCAAGAGACCCAGTACTTC
d_call: TRBD2; v_call: TRBV7-9; clone_size: .; j_call: TRBJ2-1; cdr3_aa: CASSLDPLASGSVRNEQFF; cdr3_nt: TGTGCCAGCAGCTTAGATCCGTTGGCTAGCGGGAGTGTACGCAATGAGCAGTTCTTC
d_call: .; v_call: TRBV29-1; clone_size: .; j_call: TRBJ2-4; cdr3_aa: CSVEISGVSRQALAKNIQYF; cdr3_nt: TGCAGCGTTGAAATTTCAGGGGTCAGCCGGCAAGCTCTAGCCAAAAACATTCAGTACTTC
d_call: TRBD2; v_call: TRBV9; clone_size: once; j_call: TRBJ2-1; cdr3_aa: CASSLAGDGNEQFF; cdr3_nt: TGTGCCAGCAGCTTAGCGGGAGATGGCAATGAGCAGTTCTTC
d_call: TRBD1; v_call: TRBV15; clone_size: .; j_call: TRBJ2-1; cdr3_aa: CATSRDRGHVNEQFF; cdr3_nt: TGTGCCACCAGCAGGGACAGGGGGCATGTCAATGAGCAGTTCTTC
d_call: .; v_call: TRBV7-9; clone_size: .; j_call: TRBJ1-2; cdr3_aa: CASSLATGALYGYTF; cdr3_nt: TGTGCCAGCAGCTTAGCCACCGGGGCCCTCTATGGCTACACCTTC
d_call: .; v_call: TRBV6-1; clone_size: .; j_call: TRBJ1-2; cdr3_aa: CAYYDDLNYGYTF; cdr3_nt: TGTGCCTACTACGATGACCTTAACTATGGCTACACCTTC
d_call: TRBD1; v_call: TRBV15; clone_size: .; j_call: TRBJ2-7; cdr3_aa: CATSGGGTGSYEQYF; cdr3_nt: TGTGCCACCAGCGGGGGTGGGACAGGGAGCTACGAGCAGTACTTC
d_call: .; v_call: TRBV7-9; clone_size: .; j_call: TRBJ1-2; cdr3_aa: CASSLMIGSDYGYTF; cdr3_nt: TGTGCCAGCAGCTTAATGATAGGGAGCGACTATGGCTACACCTTC
d_call: .; v_call: TRBV29-1; clone_size: .; j_call: TRBJ1-3; cdr3_aa: CSVSSDNGNTIYF; cdr3_nt: TGCAGCGTTTCCTCGGACAATGGAAACACCATATATTTT
d_call: .; v_call: TRBV6-5; clone_size: .; j_call: TRBJ1-1; cdr3_aa: CASRLGVKDTEAFF; cdr3_nt: TGTGCCAGCAGGTTAGGGGTTAAGGACACTGAAGCTTTCTTT
d_call: .; v_call: TRBV4-1; clone_size: .; j_call: TRBJ1-3; cdr3_aa: CASSQGGELLSGNTIYF; cdr3_nt: TGCGCCAGCAGCCAAGGGGGGGAACTCCTCTCTGGAAACACCATATATTTT
d_call: TRBD1; v_call: TRBV9; clone_size: .; j_call: TRBJ1-2; cdr3_aa: CASSDRRTGELGGYTF; cdr3_nt: TGTGCCAGCAGCGATCGTCGCACAGGGGAACTGGGTGGCTACACCTTC
d_call: .; v_call: TRBV4-2; clone_size: .; j_call: TRBJ2-2; cdr3_aa: CASSQEVGSIGTGELFF; cdr3_nt: TGTGCCAGCAGCCAAGAGGTGGGGAGCATAGGCACCGGGGAGCTGTTTTTT
d_call: .; v_call: TRBV13; clone_size: .; j_call: TRBJ2-2; cdr3_aa: CASSSRQSNTGELFF; cdr3_nt: TGTGCCAGCAGCTCCCGACAGTCGAACACCGGGGAGCTGTTTTTT
d_call: .; v_call: TRBV27; clone_size: .; j_call: TRBJ1-1; cdr3_aa: CASSLSRSTEAFF; cdr3_nt: TGTGCCAGCAGTTTATCACGGTCCACTGAAGCTTTCTTT
d_call: .; v_call: TRBV29-1; clone_size: once; j_call: TRBJ2-1; cdr3_aa: CSVERGEGQFF; cdr3_nt: TGCAGCGTTGAGAGGGGAGAAGGGCAGTTCTTC
d_call: .; v_call: TRBV4-2; clone_size: .; j_call: TRBJ2-5; cdr3_aa: CASSQDRTTLSWETQYF; cdr3_nt: TGTGCCAGCAGCCAAGATAGGACTACACTTTCATGGGAGACCCAGTACTTC
d_call: .; v_call: TRBV28; clone_size: once; j_call: TRBJ2-2; cdr3_aa: CASSFPNTGELFF; cdr3_nt: TGTGCCAGCAGTTTTCCGAACACCGGGGAGCTGTTTTTT
d_call: TRBD2; v_call: TRBV6-5; clone_size: once; j_call: TRBJ2-7; cdr3_aa: CASSYTPSSGTYF; cdr3_nt: TGTGCCAGCAGTTACACTCCTTCTAGCGGGACATACTTC
d_call: .; v_call: TRBV7-3; clone_size: .; j_call: TRBJ2-5; cdr3_aa: CASSLNGVGQETQYF; cdr3_nt: TGTGCCAGCAGCTTAAATGGGGTGGGGCAAGAGACCCAGTACTTC
d_call: TRBD2; v_call: TRBV7-8; clone_size: .; j_call: TRBJ2-1; cdr3_aa: CASSLSGREGPTSRPYNEQFF; cdr3_nt: TGTGCCAGCAGCTTGTCGGGGCGGGAGGGACCTACGAGTAGGCCCTACAATGAGCAGTTCTTC
d_call: .; v_call: TRBV19; clone_size: once; j_call: TRBJ1-5; cdr3_aa: CASSPTGINQPQHF; cdr3_nt: TGTGCCAGTAGTCCAACCGGGATCAATCAGCCCCAGCATTTT
d_call: .; v_call: TRBV27; clone_size: .; j_call: TRBJ2-5; cdr3_aa: CASSFTPGRTQYF; cdr3_nt: TGTGCCAGCAGTTTCACCCCGGGGAGGACCCAGTACTTC
d_call: .; v_call: TRBV11-2; clone_size: .; j_call: TRBJ2-3; cdr3_aa: CASSLFTTDTQYF; cdr3_nt: TGTGCCAGCAGCTTATTCACCACAGATACGCAGTATTTT
d_call: .; v_call: TRBV30; clone_size: .; j_call: TRBJ1-5; cdr3_aa: CAWSVNRVDEPQHF; cdr3_nt: TGTGCCTGGAGTGTAAACAGGGTAGATGAGCCCCAGCATTTT
d_call: TRBD1; v_call: TRBV7-8; clone_size: .; j_call: TRBJ2-7; cdr3_aa: CASSPAGTGNYEQYF; cdr3_nt: TGTGCCAGCAGCCCAGCCGGGACAGGGAACTACGAGCAGTACTTC
d_call: .; v_call: TRBV27; clone_size: .; j_call: TRBJ2-7; cdr3_aa: CASSTPREQYF; cdr3_nt: TGTGCCAGCAGTACCCCTAGGGAGCAGTACTTC
d_call: .; v_call: TRBV7-9; clone_size: .; j_call: TRBJ2-7; cdr3_aa: CASSHPLGSYEQYF; cdr3_nt: TGTGCCAGCAGCCACCCCCTCGGGTCTTACGAGCAGTACTTC
d_call: TRBD2; v_call: TRBV10-3; clone_size: .; j_call: TRBJ2-1; cdr3_aa: CAIRTKGLAEYNVEQFF; cdr3_nt: TGTGCCATCAGAACTAAGGGACTAGCGGAGTACAATGTTGAGCAGTTCTTC